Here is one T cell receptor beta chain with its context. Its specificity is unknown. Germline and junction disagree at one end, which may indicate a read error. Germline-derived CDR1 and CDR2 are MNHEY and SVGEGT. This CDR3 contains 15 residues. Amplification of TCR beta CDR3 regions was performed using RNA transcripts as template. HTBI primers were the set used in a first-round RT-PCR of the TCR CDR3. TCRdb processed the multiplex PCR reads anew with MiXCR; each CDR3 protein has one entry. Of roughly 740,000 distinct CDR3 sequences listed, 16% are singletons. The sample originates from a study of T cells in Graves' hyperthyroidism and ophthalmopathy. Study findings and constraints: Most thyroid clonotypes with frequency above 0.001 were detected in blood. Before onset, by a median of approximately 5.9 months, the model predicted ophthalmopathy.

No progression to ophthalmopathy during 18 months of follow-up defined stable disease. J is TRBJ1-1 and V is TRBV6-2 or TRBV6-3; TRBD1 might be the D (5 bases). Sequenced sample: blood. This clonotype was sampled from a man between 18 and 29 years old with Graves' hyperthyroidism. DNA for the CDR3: TGTGCCAACAGTTACTTCCAGGGCGGGACCACTGAAGCTTTCTTT. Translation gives CANSYFQGGTTEAFF.